The 27 T cell receptor gamma chains below were found in one sample sequenced in a study of gamma delta lymphoproliferative disorders and STAT genes. Sequencing used genomic DNA taken from PBMCs of patients and controls. TCRdb reprocessed the multiplex PCR reads through CATT. The sample holds 1,000 to 1,500 gamma-chain clones, about 10% seen once. Material for sequencing was blood. These receptors were collected from a human donor with gamma-delta T-cell large granular lymphocyte leukemia.

This clone is labeled as medium-sized. The gene calls are TRGV10 and TRGJP1. TRGV10 is assigned to the ORF class and has an uncertain function. The CDR3 sequence is 13 residues long. Trimming removed 8 bases from V and 9 bases from J; junction bases left unmatched: 10. The CDR3 sequence is CAAWAQGRWFKIF. The DNA of the CDR3 is TGTGCTGCGTGGGCTCAAGGCCGTTGGTTCAAGATATTT.

With regard to this clone: Possible read error: a much larger clone is one base away. The DNA is omitted, as the CDR3 cannot be located on it reliably, and the CDR3 follows TCRdb's listing. The chain uses TRGV11 and TRGJP1. TRGV11 is flagged as an ORF with uncertain function. The CDR3 length is 18 residues, termini included. The CDR3 spells CTTVPVGLGDTTGWFKIF.

The table lists this clone with a few counts. The chain has TRGV3 and TRGJ1 or TRGJ2. The CDR3 is 14 amino acids. The V gene end was trimmed by 3 bases and the J gene end by 10 bases; junction bases not matched to a gene: 15. Germline V gives CDR1 VTNTFY, CDR2 YDVSTARD (reference sequence). Here the CDR3 DNA reads TGTGCCACCTGGGACTCCAGACATTGCGGGAAGAAACTCTTT. Translation gives CATWDSRHCGKKLF.

By sample share, this clone is medium-sized (0.01 to 0.1%). The translation of this DNA and the TCRdb protein of a much larger clone differ at residue 12, probably owing to a read error; the protein shown here is translated from the DNA. The V call is TRGV4, the J call TRGJ1 or TRGJ2. CDR1 is EGSTGY and CDR2 is YDSYTSSV in the germline V gene. The CDR3 contains 16 residues. CDR3 in DNA: TGTGCCACCTGGGACGGGCCTAGCATGGATTATCATAAGAAACTCTTT. The encoded protein is CATWDGPSMDYHKKLF.

This clone has at least ten counts. The rearrangement joins TRGV8 to TRGJP1. J gave up 9 bases and V 6 bases, and 4 bases lay outside the gene matches. Germline V gene lookup returns CDR1 VENAVY and CDR2 YDSYNSRV. CDR3 length equals 11 residues. Here the CDR3 DNA reads TGTGCCACCTGGTCCCGTTGGTTCAAGATATTT. Protein sequence: CATWSRWFKIF.

To note about this clone: With a much larger clone just one base away, this may be a read error. The sample holds other DNA sequences that translate to the same CDR3. The rearrangement uses TRGV11 and TRGJP2. TRGV11 is reported as an ORF; its role is uncertain. The CDR3 runs to 18 residues. The J segment lost 5 bases and the V segment lost 0 bases, leaving 12 bases of the junction unmatched. This CDR3 is CACWIRHAPGSSDWIKTF. CDR3 bases: TGTGCCTGCTGGATTAGGCACGCCCCCGGGAGCAGTGATTGGATCAAGACGTTT.

This clone ranks as medium-sized. V gene TRGV11 combines with J gene TRGJP1. TRGV11 is assigned to the ORF class and has an uncertain function. Trimming cost V 8 bases and J 6 bases; bases outside gene matches: 6. The CDR3 extends over 13 amino acids. CDR3 loop: CACWRSPGWFKIF. The CDR3 region has the DNA TGTGCCTGCTGGAGATCTCCTGGTTGGTTCAAGATATTT.

In this sample, this clone is medium-sized. A read error likely explains why the TCRdb protein, taken from a much larger clone, differs from this DNA's translation at residue 5; the protein shown is translated from the DNA. The chain recombines TRGV4 with TRGJ1 or TRGJ2. The J segment lost 2 bases and the V segment lost 5 bases, leaving 15 bases of the junction unmatched. This CDR3 has 16 amino acids. CDR1 and CDR2 (germline): EGSTGY, YDSYTSSV. CDR3 amino acids: CATWGGPSMDYYKKLF. The CDR3 coding sequence is TGTGCCACCTGGGGCGGGCCTAGCATGGATTATTATAAGAAACTCTTT.

This clone is categorized as medium-sized. It is unclear where the CDR3 begins or ends on the DNA, so no DNA is shown, and the CDR3 is as TCRdb lists it. The V and J genes are TRGV11 and TRGJP1. TRGV11 is labeled an ORF, and its function is uncertain. The CDR3 adds up to 17 amino acids, both ends counted. The CDR3 is CTTVPAGLAHTGWFKIF.

By proportion, this clone is medium-sized. It differs at one base from a far larger clone, so likely a read error. Within the sample, other DNA sequences also encode this same CDR3. The chain combines TRGV4 with TRGJ1 or TRGJ2. The V gene's germline CDR1 is EGSTGY and CDR2 YDSYTSSV. This CDR3 comprises 16 residues. J lost 2 bases, V lost 4 bases, and 14 bases had no gene match. The CDR3 sequence: CATWDGPSMDYYKKLF. CDR3 nucleotides: TGTGCCACCTGGGACGGGCCCAGCATGGATTATTATAAGAAACTCTTT.

This clone showed up just a few times. The chain has TRGV2 and TRGJP. This CDR3 has 17 residues. J lost 6 bases, V lost 5 bases, and 10 bases had no gene match. Germline V lookup: CDR1 EGSNGY, CDR2 YDSYNSKV. The CDR3, as DNA: TGTGCCACCTGGGGGGGCCGACGAGAGTTGGGCAAAAAAATCAAGGTATTT. Translated, it gives CATWGGRRELGKKIKVF.

This rearrangement joins TRGV9 to TRGJ1 or TRGJ2. This CDR3 is built from 12 residues. V shed 8 bases and J 5 bases; nucleotides not matched to a gene: 9. Germline V lookup: CDR1 GITISATS, CDR2 ISYDGTV (reference sequence). Written as DNA, the CDR3 is TGTGCCTTGTCCAAGCTGAATTATAAGAAACTCTTT. It yields the protein CALSKLNYKKLF.

This clone is medium-sized (0.01 to 0.1%) within its sample. The CDR3 is CATWEGKLF. For the CDR3, the DNA is TGTGCCACCTGGGAGGGGAAACTCTTT. The chain uses TRGV2 and TRGJ1 or TRGJ2. V trimming: 4 bases; J trimming: 12 bases; junction bases outside the gene matches: 3. The CDR3 runs to 9 residues. In germline, CDR1 is EGSNGY, CDR2 YDSYNSKV.

This clone was found a few times. The rearrangement joins TRGV5 to TRGJ1 or TRGJ2. The length of the CDR3 is 16 residues. V dropped 0 bases and J dropped 11; count of bases not matched to a gene: 19. Germline V CDR1 and CDR2: VINAFY, YDVSNSKD. The CDR3 DNA reads TGTGCCACCTGGGACAGGGAAATGTTCTATTATAAGGAGAAACTCTTT. Protein sequence: CATWDREMFYYKEKLF.

By share, this clone ranks as medium-sized. The V call is TRGV3, the J call TRGJP2. CDR1 is VTNTFY, CDR2 YDVSTARD, per germline (reference sequence). The CDR3 runs to 14 residues. J lost 8 bases, V lost 9 bases, and 15 bases had no gene match. CDR3 in DNA: TGTGCCACCCCCCGAGGGGTAGGCGATTGGATCAAGACGTTT. Translation gives CATPRGVGDWIKTF.

This clone was seen a handful of times. This chain joins TRGV5 and TRGJ1 or TRGJ2. The CDR3 sequence is 13 residues long. The germline gives CDR1 VINAFY, CDR2 YDVSNSKD. The V and J ends lost 0 bases and 4 bases, in that order; junction bases with no gene match: 3. CDR3 amino acids: CATWDRPYYKKLF. As DNA, the CDR3 is TGTGCCACCTGGGACAGGCCCTATTATAAGAAACTCTTT.

This clone is judged medium-sized. The genes are TRGV10 and TRGJ1 or TRGJ2. TRGV10 is identified as an open reading frame with a role that is uncertain. CDR3 length: 15 residues. The J segment lost 0 bases and the V segment lost 8 bases, leaving 11 bases of the junction unmatched. The CDR3 DNA is TGTGCTGCGTGGGACTACCAGTCGAATTATTATAAGAAACTCTTT. Translating it yields CAAWDYQSNYYKKLF.

In its sample, this clone is medium-sized. Other DNA sequences in the sample encode the same CDR3. This rearrangement joins TRGV10 to TRGJP2. TRGV10 is labeled an ORF, and its function is uncertain. This CDR3 region has 18 residues. The ends lost 8 bases at V and 0 bases at J; junction bases unmatched: 16. This CDR3 is CAAWDYAVGDSSDWIKTF. As DNA, the CDR3 is TGTGCTGCGTGGGATTATGCGGTGGGGGATAGTAGTGATTGGATCAAGACGTTT.

This clone is medium-sized (0.01 to 0.1%) by share. The rearrangement uses TRGV8 and TRGJ1 or TRGJ2. The CDR3 has 13 amino acids. The germline V gene encodes CDR1 VENAVY and CDR2 YDSYNSRV. The V gene end was trimmed by 3 bases and the J gene end by 3 bases; junction bases not matched to a gene: 5. This CDR3 is CATWDQLYYKKLF. The CDR3 coding sequence is TGTGCCACCTGGGATCAACTTTATTATAAGAAACTCTTT.

This clone came up a few times. The chain links TRGV2 to TRGJ1 or TRGJ2. Trimming took 3 bases from V and 12 from J; bases not matched to a gene: 5. The CDR3 runs to 10 residues. The germline CDR1 and CDR2 sequences are EGSNGY and YDSYNSKV. Written as DNA, the CDR3 is TGTGCCACCTGGGACAAAAGGAAACTCTTT. Its translation is CATWDKRKLF.

Points on this clone: This sequence may be a read error, since a much larger clone differs from it by one base. The DNA is omitted, as the CDR3 cannot be located on it reliably, and the CDR3 follows TCRdb's listing. Different DNA sequences within this sample yield the same CDR3. The chain has TRGV11 and TRGJP2. TRGV11 is treated as an ORF (open reading frame) with a function not yet certain. The CDR3 spans 22 residues, counting both ends. CDR3 region: CTTVPAGLGTVGLGSSDWIKTF.

Ten or more counts support this clone. J is TRGJ1 or TRGJ2 and V is TRGV10. TRGV10 is known as an ORF, though its function is uncertain. The CDR3 has 13 residues. Losses at the gene ends were 8 bases for V and 1 base for J; bases not matched to a gene: 6. The DNA of the CDR3 is TGTGCTGCGTGGGATTATAATTATTATAAGAAACTCTTT. Its translation is CAAWDYNYYKKLF.

This clone was found a few times. V and J are TRGV10 and TRGJ1 or TRGJ2. TRGV10 is recorded as an ORF, its role being uncertain. The V gene end was trimmed by 8 bases and the J gene end by 2 bases; junction bases not matched to a gene: 13. This CDR3 comprises 15 residues. CDR3 region: CAAWDHKQDYYKKLF. CDR3 nucleotides: TGTGCTGCGTGGGATCACAAGCAGGATTATTATAAGAAACTCTTT.

This clone is termed medium-sized. The rearrangement joins TRGV11 to TRGJ1 or TRGJ2. TRGV11 is assigned to the ORF class and has an uncertain function. The CDR3 extends over 14 amino acids. The V segment lost 0 bases and the J segment 7 bases; nucleotides outside the gene matches: 6. The CDR3 loop is CACWIRHVEYKKLF. CDR3 nucleotides: TGTGCCTGCTGGATTAGGCACGTTGAGTATAAGAAACTCTTT.

This clone has more than one count but fewer than ten. TCRdb's listed protein matches a much larger clone and diverges from this DNA's translation at residue 6, likely through a read error; the protein shown comes from the DNA. The chain combines TRGV8 with TRGJP1. The CDR3 is made up of 16 amino acids. CDR1 is VENAVY and CDR2 is YDSYNSRV in the germline V gene. V was pared by 2 bases and J by 1 base, with 7 bases of the junction left unmatched. The DNA for the CDR3 is TGTGCCACCTGGGATAAAGGGGGTACCACTGGTTGGTTCAAGATATTT. Residues: CATWDKGGTTGWFKIF.

The chain couples TRGV3 to TRGJ1 or TRGJ2. Germline CDR1 reads VTNTFY; CDR2 reads YDVSTARD (reference sequence). Trimming cost V 0 bases and J 4 bases; bases outside gene matches: 9. The CDR3 has 15 amino acids. In DNA, the CDR3 is TGTGCCACCTGGGACAGGCCGATGAAATATTATAAGAAACTCTTT. Protein product: CATWDRPMKYYKKLF.

The chain carries TRGV9 and TRGJ1 or TRGJ2. The CDR3 runs 15 residues. V gave up 3 bases and J gave up 4 bases; unmatched junction bases: 12. Germline CDR1 and CDR2: GITISATS and ISYDGTV (reference sequence). Written as DNA, the CDR3 is TGTGCCTTGTGGGAGAATATCTGGTTATATTATAAGAAACTCTTT. Translation gives CALWENIWLYYKKLF.